The 30 T cell receptor beta chains listed next were all sequenced from one sample in a study of T cell responses to AZD1222 COVID-19 vaccine. Profiling relied on immunoSEQ multiplex PCR, and the TCRdb table lists in-frame clones only, not all of them. The table records 130,000 or so clones, 91% of them present only once. Material: peripheral blood, obtained 28 days after the second AZD1222 dose. The receptors derive from an adult who received the AZD1222 COVID-19 vaccine.

The chain carries TRBV18 and TRBJ2-1; 9 positions agree with TRBD1. Trimming cost V 3 bases and J 9 bases; bases outside gene matches: 6. This CDR3 has 14 residues. Germline CDR1 and CDR2: KGHSH and LQKENI. The CDR3 spells CASSPGQGLVEQFF. CDR3 sequence (DNA): TGTGCCAGCTCACCGGGACAGGGCCTGGTTGAGCAGTTCTTC.

The V and J genes are TRBV10-3 and TRBJ2-1; D not resolved. The length of the CDR3 is 16 residues. Looked up from germline, CDR1 is ENHRY and CDR2 is SYGVKD. The V end was cut by 4 bases, the J end by 0 bases, with 13 bases between. The CDR3 nucleotides are TGTGCCATCAGTGCAGTCCACACGAGCTCCTACAATGAGCAGTTCTTC. Translating it yields CAISAVHTSSYNEQFF.

The V and J genes are TRBV20-1 and TRBJ2-7, with D hard to call. CDR3 length: 13 amino acids. The germline V gene has CDR1 DFQATT and CDR2 SNEGSKA (reference sequence). The V end lost 3 bases, the J end lost 0 bases, and 9 bases lay between the germline ends. The CDR3 DNA follows: TGCAGTGCTAGTCCCCGAACCTCCTACGAGCAGTACGTC. Protein: CSASPRTSYEQYV.

V is TRBV9 and J is TRBJ1-1; weak D call: TRBD1 (5 bases). Germline lookup yields CDR1 SGDLS and CDR2 YYNGEE. The CDR3 runs to 16 residues. V lost 4 bases and J 4 bases, leaving 20 bases between the germline ends. Here the CDR3 DNA reads TGTGCCAGCAGCCCTCAACCTGGGGGGTCGGGCACTGAAGCTTTCTTT. Protein sequence: CASSPQPGGSGTEAFF.

This chain joins TRBV5-1 and TRBJ2-1; 10 bases agree with TRBD1. The germline V gene has CDR1 SGHRS and CDR2 YFSETQ. V lost 1 base to trimming and J lost 7 bases; unmatched junction nucleotides: 2. The CDR3 runs to 14 residues. CDR3 coding DNA: TGCGCCAGCAGCTTGAGGACAGGGGGGAATGAGCAGTTCTTC. This gives the protein CASSLRTGGNEQFF.

V usage is TRBV4-1 and J usage is TRBJ2-7; D remains unclear. V lost 1 base and J lost 0, with 10 bases in between. Germline values: CDR1 MGHRA, CDR2 YSYEKL. The CDR3 contains 15 residues. The CDR3 is CASSQGLVSSYEQYF. The DNA for the CDR3 is TGCGCCAGCAGCCAAGGCCTAGTTAGCTCCTACGAGCAGTACTTC.

This clone was recorded once. J is TRBJ1-4 and V is TRBV5-1, with D possibly TRBD1 on 6 matching bases. The germline V and J ends were trimmed by 0 bases and 7 bases, with 13 bases remaining between them. Germline V CDR1 and CDR2: SGHRS, YFSETQ. The CDR3 runs to 15 residues. The CDR3 nucleotides read TGCGCCAGCAGCTTGGAGGGGGGTCCGGTTGAAAAACTGTTTTTT. Its protein product is CASSLEGGPVEKLFF. The full variable domain, its missing parts supplied by reference TRBV5-1 and TRBJ1-4, is KAGVTQTPRYLIKTRGQQVTLSCSPISGHRSVSWYQQTPGQGLQFLFEYFSETQRNKGNFPGRFSGRQFSNSRSEMNVSTLELGDSALYLCASSLEGGPVEKLFFGSGTQLSVL.

This clone was detected only once. The gene calls are TRBV9 and TRBJ2-3, with 7 bases aligning to TRBD1. Germline assignment: CDR1 SGDLS and CDR2 YYNGEE. The trim removed 0 bases at V and 4 bases at J, leaving 8 bases unmatched. The length of the CDR3 is 16 residues. The DNA of the CDR3 is TGTGCCAGCAGCGTAGGTCTAGCAGGGGGATCAGATACGCAGTATTTT. This encodes CASSVGLAGGSDTQYF.

The rearrangement uses TRBV18 and TRBJ1-5; TRBD1 aligns across 9 bases. There are 14 residues in the CDR3. The V and J ends lost 3 bases and 6 bases, in that order; junction bases with no gene match: 3. Germline V gives CDR1 KGHSH, CDR2 LQKENI. The CDR3 DNA sequence: TGTGCCAGCTCACCGGGACAGGGTATTCAGCCCCAGCATTTT. Amino acid sequence: CASSPGQGIQPQHF.

The genes are TRBV5-8 and TRBJ1-1; D is undetermined. V lost 6 bases and J lost 1, with 10 bases in between. CDR1 is SGHTS, CDR2 YDEGEE, per germline. This CDR3 has 13 amino acids. DNA of the CDR3: TGTGCCAGCACCTTTACAGAGAACACTGAAGCTTTCTTT. This codes for CASTFTENTEAFF.

This clone was picked up one time. In DNA form, the CDR3 reads TGTGCCTGGAGTGTAAAGGGGACAGGCGGAACTGAAGCTTTCTTT. Amino acid sequence: CAWSVKGTGGTEAFF. This chain joins TRBV30 and TRBJ1-1; 8 bases are a match to TRBD1. CDR3 length: 15 amino acids. V trimming: 0 bases; J trimming: 5 bases; junction bases outside the gene matches: 8. Germline V gives CDR1 GTSNPN, CDR2 SVGIG (reference sequence).

The genes are TRBV30 and TRBJ1-6; D unclear. This CDR3 spans 18 amino acids. Germline values: CDR1 GTSNPN, CDR2 SVGIG (reference sequence). V was pared by 0 bases and J by 0 bases, with 15 bases between. The CDR3 bases are TGTGCCTGGAGTGTACCCCTACAGCACAGCTCCTATAATTCACCCCTCCACTTT. Its translation is CAWSVPLQHSSYNSPLHF.

The chain recombines TRBV3-1 (or the pseudogene TRBV3-2) with TRBJ1-2, with D maybe TRBD1 (5 bases). The CDR3 extends over 12 amino acids. In germline, CDR1 is LGHDT, CDR2 YNNKEL (reference sequence). Trimming took off 2 bases at V and 7 bases at J, with 8 bases between the two ends. CDR3 in amino acids: CASSQSGTGYTF. The CDR3, as DNA: TGTGCCAGCAGCCAATCAGGGACTGGCTACACCTTC.

V and J are TRBV5-6 and TRBJ1-1, with D perhaps TRBD1 (6 bases). Trimming removed 2 bases from V and 0 bases from J, with 17 bases in between. Germline values: CDR1 SGHDT, CDR2 YYEEEE. This CDR3 has 17 residues. Here the CDR3 DNA reads TGTGCCAGCAGCTTCCGACAGGAGATCTTCATGAACACTGAAGCTTTCTTT. Encoded protein: CASSFRQEIFMNTEAFF. Variable domain in full (rest from reference TRBV5-6 and TRBJ1-1): DAGVTQSPTHLIKTRGQQVTLRCSPKSGHDTVSWYQQALGQGPQFIFQYYEEEERQRGNFPDRFSGHQFPNYSSELNVNALLLGDSALYLCASSFRQEIFMNTEAFFGQGTRLTVV.

V and J are TRBV2 and TRBJ2-1; 7 bases are shared with TRBD1. This CDR3 is built from 13 residues. V shed 7 bases and J 8 bases; nucleotides not matched to a gene: 8. Germline V gene sequence: CDR1 SNHLY, CDR2 FYNNEI. CDR3 bases: TGTGCCAGCAAGGGACAGCCCGAGGATGAGCAGTTCTTC. As protein: CASKGQPEDEQFF.

The gene calls are TRBV6-5 and TRBJ1-1, with TRBD1 as a possible D gene (5 bases). Germline V gene sequence: CDR1 MNHEY, CDR2 SVGAGI. The CDR3 sequence is 14 residues long. V dropped 4 bases and J dropped 5 bases, with 14 bases sitting between them. DNA for the CDR3: TGTGCCAGCAGTTGGAACCGGAGGGGTACTGAAGCTTTCTTT. Amino acid sequence: CASSWNRRGTEAFF.

The chain carries TRBV20-1 and TRBJ2-7; 12 nucleotides agree with TRBD2. The V gene's germline CDR1 is DFQATT and CDR2 SNEGSKA (reference sequence). This CDR3 comprises 14 residues. Trimming took 3 bases from V and 5 from J; bases not matched to a gene: 5. The CDR3 DNA follows: TGCAGTGCTAGTACTAGCGGGGGGTTCCACGAGCAGTACTTC. Translating it yields CSASTSGGFHEQYF.

The chain couples TRBV5-1 to TRBJ1-1, with 7 bases aligning to TRBD1. The germline CDR1 and CDR2 sequences are SGHRS and YFSETQ. The CDR3 runs to 14 residues. V lost 6 bases, J lost 3 bases, and 8 bases stayed unmatched. The CDR3 here is CASMGQPWDTEAFF. CDR3 nucleotides: TGCGCCAGCATGGGACAGCCTTGGGACACTGAAGCTTTCTTT.

CDR3 in amino acids: CASTRQGVGTEAFF. CDR3 bases: TGTGCCAGTACTAGACAGGGGGTGGGCACTGAAGCTTTCTTT. This chain links TRBV19 with TRBJ1-1; 9 bases line up with TRBD1. This CDR3 spans 14 amino acids. The V and J ends lost 7 bases and 4 bases, in that order; junction bases with no gene match: 7. The V gene's germline CDR1 is LNHDA and CDR2 SQIVND (reference sequence). Looking up the rest from reference TRBV19 and TRBJ1-1 gives the full variable domain: DGGITQSPKYLFRKEGQNVTLSCEQNLNHDAMYWYRQDPGQGLRLIYYSQIVNDFQKGDIAEGYSVSREKKESFPLTVTSAQKNPTAFYLCASTRQGVGTEAFFGQGTRLTVV.

This clone was seen a handful of times. The CDR3 loop reads CASSVPATNEKLFF. The CDR3 DNA follows: TGTGCCAGCAGCGTACCAGCAACTAATGAAAAACTGTTTTTT. The chain joins TRBV6-9 to TRBJ1-4; D gene uncertain. CDR1 MNHGY and CDR2 SVAAGI come from the germline V gene. This CDR3 spans 14 amino acids. Trimming took off 6 bases at V and 0 bases at J, with 8 bases between the two ends.

This chain links TRBV19 with TRBJ2-2; 7 bases are a match to TRBD1. In germline, CDR1 is LNHDA, CDR2 SQIVND (reference sequence). Losses at the gene ends were 8 bases for V and 7 bases for J; bases not matched to a gene: 7. This CDR3 region has 13 residues. This CDR3 is CASGTGVSGELFF. In DNA, the CDR3 is TGTGCCAGTGGAACAGGGGTGAGCGGGGAGCTGTTTTTT.

The chain recombines TRBV7-3 with TRBJ2-2, with 8 bases aligning to TRBD2. The J segment lost 4 bases and the V segment lost 5 bases, leaving 9 bases of the junction unmatched. The germline V gene encodes CDR1 SGHTA and CDR2 FQGTGA. This CDR3 is 16 amino acids long. The CDR3 spells CASSLAAGARTGELFF. CDR3 nucleotides: TGTGCCAGCAGCCTAGCAGCGGGAGCACGCACCGGGGAGCTGTTTTTT.

This clone was observed a single time. V gene TRBV7-6 combines with J gene TRBJ2-2; D may be TRBD2 (6 bases). The CDR3 consists of 16 residues. Germline CDR1 SGHVS, CDR2 FNYEAQ. Trimming shortened V by 1 base and J by 5 bases, and 14 bases separated the two germline ends. The CDR3 here is CASSLGGGRRTGELFF. The CDR3 DNA follows: TGTGCCAGCAGCTTAGGTGGGGGGAGAAGGACCGGGGAGCTGTTTTTT.

DNA for the CDR3: TGTGCCAGCAGCTTTAGCGGGACGGAGTACAATGAGCAGTTCTTC. The encoded protein is CASSFSGTEYNEQFF. The rearrangement uses TRBV7-9 and TRBJ2-1, with TRBD2 matching over 8 bases. With V trimmed by 3 bases and J by 4 bases, 5 bases remained unmatched. Germline loops: CDR1 SEHNR, CDR2 FQNEAQ (reference sequence). The length of the CDR3 is 15 residues.

The chain combines TRBV19 with TRBJ1-4; no clear D. The CDR3 runs to 16 residues. The germline V and J ends were trimmed by 6 bases and 3 bases, with 17 bases remaining between them. From germline, CDR1 is LNHDA and CDR2 SQIVND (reference sequence). The CDR3 sequence is CASSRPAVIANEKLFF. The CDR3 DNA follows: TGTGCCAGTAGCAGACCAGCGGTGATAGCTAATGAAAAACTGTTTTTT.

The rearrangement joins TRBV28 to TRBJ2-7; the D is unclear. Germline V gene lookup returns CDR1 MDHEN and CDR2 SYDVKM. The CDR3 contains 13 residues. With 6 bases removed from V and 0 bases from J, the gap between germline ends came to 9 bases. The CDR3 DNA reads TGTGCCAGCAGACGGACCAGCTCCTACGAGCAGTACTTC. Translation gives CASRRTSSYEQYF.

This clone occurred once. Different DNA sequences within this sample yield the same CDR3. This chain joins TRBV6-5 and TRBJ2-1, with 8 bases fitting TRBD2. After removal of 3 bases from V and 1 base from J, the junction contained 2 bases not matched to a gene. The CDR3 loop spans 15 amino acids. Germline assignment: CDR1 MNHEY and CDR2 SVGAGI. CDR3 in amino acids: CASSYGTRSYNEQFF. CDR3 bases: TGTGCCAGCAGTTATGGGACTAGATCCTACAATGAGCAGTTCTTC.

V usage is TRBV30 and J usage is TRBJ1-5; 8 bases align to TRBD1. Germline V lookup: CDR1 GTSNPN, CDR2 SVGIG (reference sequence). V shed 1 base and J 4 bases; nucleotides not matched to a gene: 6. This CDR3 has 15 residues. CDR3 loop: CAWSGGTGLNQPQHF. CDR3 nucleotide sequence: TGTGCCTGGAGTGGGGGGACAGGACTGAATCAGCCCCAGCATTTT. Based on the CDR3 plus reference TRBV30 and TRBJ1-5, the full variable domain is SQTIHQWPATLVQPVGSPLSLECTVEGTSNPNLYWYRQAAGRGLQLLFYSVGIGQISSEVPQNLSASRPQDRQFILSSKKLLLSDSGFYLCAWSGGTGLNQPQHFGDGTRLSIL.

This chain links TRBV25-1 with TRBJ1-4, with D unresolved. The V gene's germline CDR1 is MGHDK and CDR2 SYGVNS. V was clipped by 5 bases and J by 5 bases, with 12 bases between them. There are 14 residues in the CDR3. The CDR3 DNA reads as TGTGCCAGCAGTCCTCTAGGGCCCAATGAAAAACTGTTTTTT. Amino acids: CASSPLGPNEKLFF.

The V call is TRBV24-1, the J call TRBJ2-5; no clear D. Trimming cost V 2 bases and J 5 bases, with 8 bases left between them. The length of the CDR3 is 13 residues. Germline assignment: CDR1 KGHDR and CDR2 SFDVKD. The DNA for the CDR3 is TGTGCCACCAGTGATTCTCTTGGGGAGACCCAGTACTTC. The encoded protein is CATSDSLGETQYF.